Presented here are 19 T cell receptor beta chains from one specimen sequenced in a study of T cell responses to AZD1222 COVID-19 vaccine (dated by TCRdb to the early 2020s). Reading the label with the study, this specimen's time point is: baseline before first vaccination. The library was produced with the immunoSEQ multiplex PCR assay. Held by TCRdb, this immuneACCESS table contains in-frame sequences only and omits some clones. Under half of the omission traces to an unresolved V gene where checked; the cause of the rest is unknown. The sample table shows 200,000 or so clones, and around 92% are seen once. More than 9% of the sample comes from the top ten. Sequences were derived from peripheral blood, sampled on day 0 of AZD1222 vaccination. The receptors were sampled from an adult in good health.

This chain joins TRBV5-4 and TRBJ1-1; TRBD1 is a possible D gene (6 bases). This CDR3 comprises 15 residues. Germline assignment: CDR1 SGHNT and CDR2 YYREEE (reference sequence). Trimming shortened V by 0 bases and J by 1 base, and 10 bases separated the two germline ends. The CDR3 DNA is TGTGCCAGCAGCTTGGCAGGGGCGAAGAACACTGAAGCTTTCTTT. This codes for CASSLAGAKNTEAFF.

V usage is TRBV7-9 and J usage is TRBJ1-2; D gene ambiguous. The ends were cut back, 5 bases at V and 4 bases at J, with 8 bases in the middle. This CDR3 has 12 amino acids. Germline CDR1 and CDR2: SEHNR and FQNEAQ (reference sequence). The CDR3 here is CASSKYRYGYTF. CDR3 DNA sequence: TGTGCCAGCAGCAAATACCGCTATGGCTACACCTTC.

The rearrangement joins TRBV6-6 to TRBJ1-2; D not resolved. V lost 2 bases and J lost 0, with 7 bases in between. This CDR3 comprises 14 residues. Germline CDR1 and CDR2: MNHNY and SVGAGI (reference sequence). The CDR3 DNA is TGTGCCAGCAGTTACGGAACCACTAACTATGGCTACACCTTC. Translation: CASSYGTTNYGYTF.

The V and J genes are TRBV10-3 and TRBJ2-2; TRBD2 might be the D (5 bases). Trimming removed 2 bases at V and 6 bases at J, with 13 bases between. CDR3 length: 15 amino acids. From germline, CDR1 is ENHRY and CDR2 SYGVKD. The CDR3 region has the DNA TGTGCCATCAGTGAGATGTGGGAGCGATCCGGGGAGCTGTTTTTT. Translated: CAISEMWERSGELFF.

This chain connects TRBV4-2 to TRBJ2-7; 10 bases match TRBD2. Germline V gene sequence: CDR1 LGHNA, CDR2 YNFKEQ. The CDR3 is 15 amino acids. V was pared by 4 bases and J by 3 bases, with 6 bases of the junction left unmatched. Here the CDR3 DNA reads TGTGCCAGCAGCCGCGAGACTAGCGGGTACTACGAGCAGTACTTC. It codes for CASSRETSGYYEQYF.

About this clone itself: The same CDR3 arises from other DNA sequences in this sample as well. The V gene is TRBV6-2 or TRBV6-3, the J gene TRBJ1-2; D is undetermined. V gave up 4 bases and J gave up 4 bases, with 4 bases separating them. This CDR3 spans 11 amino acids. CDR1 is MNHEY, CDR2 SVGEGT, per germline. CDR3 in amino acids: CASSSGYGYTF. The CDR3 coding sequence is TGTGCCAGCAGTTCCGGCTATGGCTACACCTTC.

Only one count was recorded for this clone. The chain carries TRBV28 and TRBJ1-2, with 9 bases lining up with TRBD1. The CDR3 has 16 amino acids. The junction had 7 bases not matched to a gene; V was cut back by 2 bases and J by 3 bases. Germline CDR1 and CDR2: MDHEN and SYDVKM. The CDR3 protein is CASSLGSQGADYGYTF. The CDR3 DNA reads TGTGCCAGCAGTTTAGGGTCACAGGGGGCCGACTATGGCTACACCTTC.

The V call is TRBV4-1, the J call TRBJ1-2; TRBD1 agrees at 7 bases. V lost 3 bases, J lost 5 bases, and 12 bases stayed unmatched. Germline CDR1 reads MGHRA; CDR2 reads YSYEKL. The CDR3 runs to 16 residues. The chain's CDR3 is CASSQSPGQIYYGYTF. The DNA for the CDR3 is TGCGCCAGCAGCCAGTCTCCGGGACAGATTTATTATGGCTACACCTTC.

The chain combines TRBV3-1 (or the pseudogene TRBV3-2) with TRBJ2-2; 7 nucleotides agree with TRBD1. The CDR3 is 19 amino acids. V lost 3 bases and J lost 2; bases outside the gene matches: 15. CDR1 LGHDT and CDR2 YNNKEL come from the germline V gene (reference sequence). CDR3 nucleotide sequence: TGTGCCAGCAGCCATCAAATCTCCGGGACAGAGATTAACACCGGGGAGCTGTTTTTT. Protein sequence: CASSHQISGTEINTGELFF.

V usage is TRBV5-8 and J usage is TRBJ2-3; D not resolved. V lost 0 bases and J lost 0, with 5 bases in between. The germline V gene encodes CDR1 SGHTS and CDR2 YDEGEE. This CDR3 comprises 14 residues. CDR3 nucleotides: TGTGCCAGCAGCTTGGTTGGTAGCACAGATACGCAGTATTTT. This codes for CASSLVGSTDTQYF.

The V gene is TRBV18, the J gene TRBJ1-2; no definite D call. Germline CDR1 KGHSH, CDR2 LQKENI. The CDR3 length is 15 residues. V was shortened by 1 base and J by 1 base, with 10 bases between the two germline ends. In DNA form, the CDR3 reads TGTGCCAGCTCACCACAGCCACAGAATAACTATGGCTACACCTTC. Translating gives CASSPQPQNNYGYTF.

This chain links TRBV7-2 with TRBJ2-5, with D perhaps TRBD1 (6 bases). The V and J ends lost 5 bases and 3 bases respectively, with 25 bases between them. The germline CDR1 and CDR2 sequences are SGHTA and FQGNSA. There are 18 residues in the CDR3. The CDR3 sequence is CASSQSQGWEGEKETQYF. Written as DNA, the CDR3 is TGTGCCAGCAGCCAAAGTCAGGGGTGGGAAGGGGAAAAAGAGACCCAGTACTTC.

The chain combines TRBV6-5 with TRBJ2-3; D gene unclear. V dropped 6 bases and J dropped 0 bases, with 13 bases sitting between them. CDR1 and CDR2 (germline): MNHEY, SVGAGI. The CDR3 has 15 amino acids. The CDR3 loop is CASSYRADSTDTQYF. The CDR3 bases are TGTGCCAGCAGCTACCGTGCCGATAGCACAGATACGCAGTATTTT.

The genes are TRBV12-3 or TRBV12-4 and TRBJ1-1; D uncertain. V lost 6 bases to trimming and J lost 5 bases, with 13 bases between them. The CDR3 totals 13 residues. The CDR3 is CASSQFRWTEAFF. CDR3 DNA: TGTGCCAGCAGCCAATTCCGGTGGACTGAAGCTTTCTTT.

The V gene is TRBV6-5, the J gene TRBJ2-2, with 7 bases matching TRBD1. The CDR3 totals 14 residues. Germline trimming cut 9 bases from V and 3 bases from J; bases unmatched to any gene: 7. Germline loops: CDR1 MNHEY, CDR2 SVGAGI. CDR3 region: CARQTGPDTGELFF. DNA for the CDR3: TGTGCCAGACAGACAGGGCCGGACACCGGGGAGCTGTTTTTT.

The V and J genes are TRBV6-6 and TRBJ1-3; D uncertain. Germline V gene data show CDR1 as MNHNY and CDR2 as SVGAGI (reference sequence). The CDR3 spans 16 residues. V dropped 6 bases and J dropped 2 bases, with 17 bases sitting between them. The CDR3 loop is CASSSSDPDPGNTIYF. DNA for the CDR3: TGTGCCAGCAGCTCCTCGGACCCAGATCCTGGAAACACCATATATTTT.

CDR3 region: CASSRDRTNEKLFF. CDR3 nucleotides: TGTGCCAGCAGCCGGGACAGAACTAATGAAAAACTGTTTTTT. This chain links TRBV5-4 with TRBJ1-4; 7 bases line up with TRBD1. The CDR3 consists of 14 residues. J was trimmed by 1 base and V by 4 bases; bases with no gene match: 1. Germline V CDR1 and CDR2: SGHNT, YYREEE (reference sequence).

The V gene is TRBV10-2, the J gene TRBJ1-2; D remains ambiguous. The V end was cut by 8 bases, the J end by 3 bases, with 10 bases between. Germline assignment: CDR1 WSHSY and CDR2 SAAADI. This CDR3 comprises 12 residues. This chain's CDR3 is CASRRDDYGYTF. CDR3 sequence (DNA): TGCGCCAGCCGGCGTGATGACTATGGCTACACCTTC.

V and J are TRBV5-1 and TRBJ2-7; 9 nucleotides line up with TRBD2. The germline CDR1 and CDR2 sequences are SGHRS and YFSETQ. The CDR3 is 16 amino acids. The trim removed 0 bases at V and 1 base at J, leaving 5 bases unmatched. This chain's CDR3 is CASSLEASGTSYEQYF. The CDR3 nucleotides read TGCGCCAGCAGCTTGGAAGCTAGCGGGACTTCCTACGAGCAGTACTTC.